This T cell receptor beta chain was captured in a study of T-cell memory formation after mild COVID-19 (dated by TCRdb to the early 2020s). The study in broad terms: TCR sequence clusters from the two donors were found to be largely donor specific. In a couple of donors, T-cell clones that expanded and contracted after mild COVID-19 were followed by sequencing TCRalpha and TCRbeta repertoires longitudinally. Two young, previously healthy adult volunteers made up the cohort, one male and one female.

The CDR3 runs 15 residues from the cysteine to the phenylalanine. Of all the DNA, just the CDR3 is kept, 45 bases in frame from base 1. Cut back by 3 bases and 2 bases, the V and J ends lie 14 bases apart. CDR1 SEHNR and CDR2 FQNEAQ are derived from the germline V gene (reference sequence). Points on this clonotype: The target of this receptor is not known. No base-level quality is on record; no much larger clone is a single base apart.

Ficoll-Paque density gradient centrifugation was the method used to isolate PBMCs. The paper as a whole reports these results and caveats: Clones contracting from day 15 to 85 had balanced CD4/CD8 phenotypes, while a second wave expanding from day 15 to 37 was biased towards CD4+. Only a couple of mild cases were covered in the study, and larger cohorts including severe cases with pre-infection samples were considered necessary. SARS-CoV-2 specificity of the second-wave clones peaking on day 37 was not confirmed. Some responding clones were detected in pre-infection memory, suggesting pre-existing cross-reactive memory T cells joined the SARS-CoV-2 response. Contracting CD4+ clones were found mainly in CM and EM memory subsets, while CD8+ clones were enriched in EMRA.

Sequencing took place on an Illumina NovaSeq 6000. cDNA libraries for TCRalpha and TCRbeta were prepared by 5'RACE using constant-segment primers, with sample barcodes and unique molecular identifiers added. Trizol reagent was used to extract RNA from every sample. Library amplification was performed in two PCR steps, and a second sample barcode and Illumina TruSeq adapters were introduced in the second step. Libraries were sequenced on an Illumina NovaSeq with 2 x 150 bp paired-end reads. Concerning the study's data processing: Reads were demultiplexed and collapsed into UMI-guided consensus sequences with migec v1.2.7. Using mixcr v2.1.11, UMI consensuses were aligned to TRA and TRB V and J templates and then assembled into clonotypes. A clonotype was counted as expanded or contracted only if both edgeR and NoisET called the change significant, with noise models trained on biological replicates. For edgeR calls, the cutoffs were a false discovery rate-adjusted p below 0.01 and a log2 fold-change threshold of 1. As an exploratory analysis of dynamics, PCA with hierarchical clustering was applied to max-normalized trajectories of the 1000 most abundant clonotypes. Each responding clone was given a CD4 or CD8 phenotype based on the CD4+ and CD8+ repertoires, which had been sequenced separately. Clones were called with MiXCR by TCRdb after fastp trimmed the public reads at Q25, and only in-frame beta chains were retained. Rows with one shared CDR3 protein collapse into an entry with the most common genes and DNA. The V and J calls were determined by TCRdb, not by the authors. The sample data list some 97,000 distinct CDR3 sequences, and 11% of these were observed just once. The ten largest clones add up to roughly 40% of the sample.

The origin of this receptor is a man aged 18 to 35 who had mild COVID-19 (a few samples of this study predate the infection). The sample titles of this study are shuffled in the database, so cell type and time point are left out; the donor was told from shared clones. Here the chain combines TRBV7-9 and TRBJ2-7, with a tentative D gene TRBD2 over 5 matching bases. The sequencing input was PBMCs or a T cell subset sorted from them (not recorded which). The CDR3 here reads CASSFLSRGTYEQYF. The DNA reads as follows: TGTGCCAGCAGCTTTCTCTCCCGGGGAACCTACGAGCAGTACTTC.